The clone carrying this TCR beta chain was detected ten times or more. TCRdb analysed the PCR reads with MiXCR anew, one entry per CDR3 protein. Of roughly 12,000 distinct CDR3 sequences in the sample, about a quarter are singletons; the top ten hold about 8.2%. Trimming stripped 3 bases from V and 10 bases from J, with 16 bases between. This CDR3 is built from 14 residues. The record originates from a study of immune characterization of retroperitoneal liposarcoma. The TCR comes from a female donor with retroperitoneal liposarcoma. Sequenced: tumor tissue. This chain uses TRBV12-3 or TRBV12-4 with TRBJ2-1; no firm D call. CDR3 sequence (DNA): TGTGCCAGCAGTTTTGGCGGAGTCTCCTACGAGCAGTTCTTC. Translated: CASSFGGVSYEQFF.